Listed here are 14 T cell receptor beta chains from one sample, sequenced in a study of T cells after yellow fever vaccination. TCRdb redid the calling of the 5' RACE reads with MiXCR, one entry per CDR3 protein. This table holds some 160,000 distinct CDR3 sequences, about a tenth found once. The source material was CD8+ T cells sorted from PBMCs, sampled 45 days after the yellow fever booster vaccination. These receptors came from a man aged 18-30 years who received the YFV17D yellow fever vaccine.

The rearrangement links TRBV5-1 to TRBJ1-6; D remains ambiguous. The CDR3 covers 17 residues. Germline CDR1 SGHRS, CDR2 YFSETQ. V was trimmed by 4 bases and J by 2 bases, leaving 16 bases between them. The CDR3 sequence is CASSLDPLFTYNSPLHF. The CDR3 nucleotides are TGCGCCAGCAGCCTGGACCCTCTGTTCACCTATAATTCACCCCTCCACTTT.

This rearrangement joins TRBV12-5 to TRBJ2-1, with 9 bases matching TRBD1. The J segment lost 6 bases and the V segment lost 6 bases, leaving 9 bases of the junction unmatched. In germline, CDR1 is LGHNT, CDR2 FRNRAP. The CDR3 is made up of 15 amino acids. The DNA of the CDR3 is TGTGCTAGTGGAGGAGGGACAGGGCATATCAATGAGCAGTTCTTC. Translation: CASGGGTGHINEQFF.

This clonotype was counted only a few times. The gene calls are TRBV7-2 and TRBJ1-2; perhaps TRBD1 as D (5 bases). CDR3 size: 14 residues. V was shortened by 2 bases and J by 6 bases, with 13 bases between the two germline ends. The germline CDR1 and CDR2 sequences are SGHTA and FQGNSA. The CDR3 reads CASSLRVGPDGYTF. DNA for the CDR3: TGTGCCAGCAGCTTACGAGTGGGGCCCGATGGCTACACCTTC.

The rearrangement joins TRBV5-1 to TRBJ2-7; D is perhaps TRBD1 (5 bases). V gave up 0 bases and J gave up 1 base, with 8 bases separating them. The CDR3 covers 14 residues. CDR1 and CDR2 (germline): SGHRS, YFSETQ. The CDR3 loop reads CASSLEDISYEQYF. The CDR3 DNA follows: TGCGCCAGCAGCTTGGAGGACATTTCCTACGAGCAGTACTTC.

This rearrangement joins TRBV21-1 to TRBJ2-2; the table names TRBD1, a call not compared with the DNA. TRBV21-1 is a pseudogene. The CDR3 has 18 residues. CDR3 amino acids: CASSIPPLRGEYTGELFF. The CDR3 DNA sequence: TGTGCCAGCAGCATCCCCCCCCTGAGAGGGGAATACACCGGGGAGCTGTTTTTT.

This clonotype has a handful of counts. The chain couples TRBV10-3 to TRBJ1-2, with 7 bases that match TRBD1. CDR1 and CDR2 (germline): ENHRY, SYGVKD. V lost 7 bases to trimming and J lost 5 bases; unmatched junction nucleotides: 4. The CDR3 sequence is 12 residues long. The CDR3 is CAIKTGEYGYTF. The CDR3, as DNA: TGTGCCATCAAAACAGGGGAATATGGCTACACCTTC.

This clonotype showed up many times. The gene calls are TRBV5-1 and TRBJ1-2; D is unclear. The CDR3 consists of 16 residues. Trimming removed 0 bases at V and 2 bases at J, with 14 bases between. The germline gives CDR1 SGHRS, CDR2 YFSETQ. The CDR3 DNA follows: TGCGCCAGCAGCTTGGCCCAGGTAGGGCCCAACTATGGCTACACCTTC. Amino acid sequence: CASSLAQVGPNYGYTF. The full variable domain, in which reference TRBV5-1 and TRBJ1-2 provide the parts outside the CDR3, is KAGVTQTPRYLIKTRGQQVTLSCSPISGHRSVSWYQQTPGQGLQFLFEYFSETQRNKGNFPGRFSGRQFSNSRSEMNVSTLELGDSALYLCASSLAQVGPNYGYTFGSGTRLTVV.

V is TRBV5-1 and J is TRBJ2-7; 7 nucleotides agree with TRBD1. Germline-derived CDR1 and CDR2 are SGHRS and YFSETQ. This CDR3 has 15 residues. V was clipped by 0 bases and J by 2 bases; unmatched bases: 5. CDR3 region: CASSLGGQLTYEQYF. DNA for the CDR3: TGCGCCAGCAGCTTGGGGGGACAGTTAACCTACGAGCAGTACTTC. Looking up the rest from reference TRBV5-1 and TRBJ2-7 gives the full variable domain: KAGVTQTPRYLIKTRGQQVTLSCSPISGHRSVSWYQQTPGQGLQFLFEYFSETQRNKGNFPGRFSGRQFSNSRSEMNVSTLELGDSALYLCASSLGGQLTYEQYFGPGTRLTVT.

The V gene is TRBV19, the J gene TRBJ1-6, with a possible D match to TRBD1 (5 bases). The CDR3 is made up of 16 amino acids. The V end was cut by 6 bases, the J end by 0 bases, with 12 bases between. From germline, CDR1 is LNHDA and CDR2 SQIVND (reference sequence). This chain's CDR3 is CASSWDGSSYNSPLHF. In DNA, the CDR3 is TGTGCCAGTAGCTGGGACGGGAGCTCCTATAATTCACCCCTCCACTTT.

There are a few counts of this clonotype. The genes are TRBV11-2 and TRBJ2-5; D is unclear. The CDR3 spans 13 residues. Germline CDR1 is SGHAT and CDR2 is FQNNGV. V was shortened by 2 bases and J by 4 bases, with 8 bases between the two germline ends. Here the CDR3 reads CASSLPLGETQYF. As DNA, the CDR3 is TGTGCCAGCAGCTTACCTTTGGGAGAGACCCAGTACTTC.

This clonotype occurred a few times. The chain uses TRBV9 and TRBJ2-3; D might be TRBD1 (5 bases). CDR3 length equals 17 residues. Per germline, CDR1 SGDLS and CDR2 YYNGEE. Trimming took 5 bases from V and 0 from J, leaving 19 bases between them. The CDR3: CASSRPGQSISTDTQYF. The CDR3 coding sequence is TGTGCCAGCAGTCGCCCAGGGCAGTCGATCAGCACAGATACGCAGTATTTT.

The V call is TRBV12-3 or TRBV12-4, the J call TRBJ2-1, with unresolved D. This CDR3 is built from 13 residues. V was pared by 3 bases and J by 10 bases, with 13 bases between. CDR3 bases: TGTGCCAGCAGTTTCTCTCTAGAGTACGAGCAGTTCTTC. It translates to CASSFSLEYEQFF.

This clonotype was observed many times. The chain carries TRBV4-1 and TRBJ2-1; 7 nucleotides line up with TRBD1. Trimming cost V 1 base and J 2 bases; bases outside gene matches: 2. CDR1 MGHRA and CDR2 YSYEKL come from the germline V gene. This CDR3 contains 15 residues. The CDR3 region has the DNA TGCGCCAGCAGCCAAGGGCAGGGGGCCTACAATGAGCAGTTCTTC. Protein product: CASSQGQGAYNEQFF.

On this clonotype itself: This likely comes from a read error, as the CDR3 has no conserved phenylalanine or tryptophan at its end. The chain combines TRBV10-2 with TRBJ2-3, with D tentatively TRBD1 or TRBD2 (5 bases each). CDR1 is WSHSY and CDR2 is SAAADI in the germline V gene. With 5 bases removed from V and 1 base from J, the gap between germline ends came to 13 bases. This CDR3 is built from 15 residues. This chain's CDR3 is CASSLGVGGTDTQYS. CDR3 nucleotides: TGCGCCAGCAGTTTGGGGGTTGGGGGCACAGATACGCAGTATTCT.